This TCR beta chain was profiled in a study of T cell responses to AZD1222 COVID-19 vaccine (dated by TCRdb to the early 2020s). For the wider study: Because spike-specific TCR depth and breadth did not differ between the two schedules, AZD1222 recipients who got a second dose at roughly 4 weeks were pooled with those who got a second dose at roughly 12 weeks. TCR sequencing was performed for 230 to 250 trial participants, of whom around 200 were given two doses of AZD1222 and some 25 were given two doses of MenACWY control vaccine. Trial participants were enrolled into age subgroups of 18-55, 56-69 and 70-plus years, which contained 148, 28 and 57 TCR-sequenced participants, respectively. Study-level results and caveats: Participants were mostly white British and included more females than males, and it was suggested by the authors that clonal diversity may have been underestimated. The 56-69-year group was small, and its depth increase did not reach significance, likely because of low power. The whole spike protein was spanned by vaccine-associated CD4 TCRs, and dominant responses were seen in regions 160-218 and 743-854. No day 14 peak-response samples were available, so repertoires were characterized only after the peak T cell response. Only five to seven AZD1222 recipients were SARS-CoV-2 seropositive at baseline, limiting conclusions about previously exposed vaccinees. Nearly half of unique spike-specific TCRs reportedly recognized epitopes outside regions mutated in the B.1.351 and B.1.1.7 variants. A significant rise in spike-specific TCR breadth and depth was observed after two AZD1222 doses relative to day 0 and relative to MenACWY recipients.

Note on this clone: What antigen it recognizes has not been identified. Per-base quality was not reported, and no clone a single base away is much larger than it.

Sample time point, as interpreted from the label and publication: baseline before first vaccination. Vaccinee samples came from UK trials COV001 and COV002, including a single-blind randomized controlled phase 2/3 trial of AZD1222 (ChAdOx1 nCoV-19) in healthy adults. Trial participant PBMC samples were collected at day 0 and day 28 after the second dose for TCRbeta chain sequencing. The CDR3 regions of human TCRbeta chains were analyzed by immunosequencing. The paper's data handling went like this. Repertoire TCRs were matched against a reference library of SARS-CoV-2-specific TCRs generated with the MIRA antigen-specificity platform. Breadth was defined as the fraction of unique TCRs that were SARS-CoV-2-associated, and depth was defined as the fraction of total T cells that were SARS-CoV-2-associated. Each spike-specific TCR was assigned to its reactive spike region and to a CD4 or CD8 class using the MIRA data. Log10-transformed breadth and depth values were compared by one-way ANOVA with Sidak's multiple comparisons tests. TCRdb's version of the immuneACCESS table is confined to in-frame rearrangements and falls short of the full clone set. An unresolved V gene accounts for under half of the shortfall where checked; the remainder is of unknown origin. V and J calls and clone size are copied from that table; D and trimming were computed from the DNA. Across this sample there are over 150,000 clones, with roughly 90% seen only once. Of the sample, roughly 5.5% falls within the top ten clones.

CDR1 SGHNT and CDR2 YYREEE were looked up in the germline V gene (reference sequence). From the cysteine through the phenylalanine, the CDR3 covers 14 amino acids. Only the CDR3 DNA stays, 42 bases, in frame from base 1. The V and J ends are trimmed by 4 bases and 6 bases, leaving 17 bases between them. The source is an adult in good health. The sequence links TRBV5-4 to TRBJ2-7; the D segment might be TRBD1 or TRBD2, since each matches 5 bases. Sample: peripheral blood, taken on day 0 of AZD1222 vaccination. The DNA sequence is given as TGTGCCAGCAGCAGCCGGGACCGAGCTCCCGAGCAGTACTTC. Its product reads: CASSSRDRAPEQYF. Outside the CDR3, residues come from the reference TRBV5-4 and TRBJ2-7 proteins, so the full variable domain is: ETGVTQSPTHLIKTRGQQVTLRCSSQSGHNTVSWYQQALGQGPQFIFQYYREEENGRGNFPPRFSGLQFPNYSSELNVNALELDDSALYLCASSSRDRAPEQYFGPGTRLTVT.